Listed below are T cell receptor beta chains from one sample, sequenced in a study of T cells in Graves' hyperthyroidism and ophthalmopathy. TCRdb re-called the multiplex PCR reads through MiXCR, storing one row per CDR3 protein. The data contain fewer than 350,000 distinct CDR3 sequences, about a sixth of them singletons. Material for sequencing was blood. The receptor source for this set is a woman between 40 and 50 years old with Graves' ophthalmopathy. Both conserved end residues are part of each CDR3. Each record gives: D gene, J gene, V gene, CDR3 protein. D genes are given only for firm matches.

>TRBD1|TRBJ2-7|TRBV6-1
CASGGVGTGTEQYF
>TRBD1|TRBJ1-1|TRBV20-1
CSARDKNRGVRYTEAFF
>TRBD2|TRBJ2-5|TRBV7-6
CASSLAGLAAYQETQYF
>.|TRBJ1-2|TRBV3-1
CASSQGTSGTDYGYTF
>.|TRBJ2-3|TRBV12-3/TRBV12-4
CASSFGRDADTQYF
>TRBD2|TRBJ2-7|TRBV6-5
CASSTIAGGRNEQYF
>TRBD1|TRBJ1-1|TRBV12-3/TRBV12-4
CASSLGQGEANTEAFF
>TRBD1|TRBJ1-1|TRBV20-1
CSARSDRGETEAFF
>TRBD1|TRBJ1-1|TRBV5-1
CASSLEGGEAEAFF
>.|TRBJ1-2|TRBV29-1
CSVELQGGYTF
>.|TRBJ1-1|TRBV6-1
CASGRTQEAFF
>.|TRBJ1-2|TRBV7-3
CASSLTVKGDGYTF
>.|TRBJ1-2|TRBV20-1
CSAPRQGRVYGYTF
>.|TRBJ1-1|TRBV20-1
CSAGTDREGTEAFF
>.|TRBJ2-7|TRBV28
CASSLLPRSLGNYEQYF
>.|TRBJ2-2|TRBV10-2
CASQEVAGELFF
>.|TRBJ1-2|TRBV19
CASSIRTGTLDGYTF
>.|TRBJ1-1|TRBV6-1
CASSEFRQQVNTEAFF
>TRBD1|TRBJ1-2|TRBV15
CATSSDRVVGGYTF
>.|TRBJ2-5|TRBV20-1
CSARDRLGGQETQYF
>.|TRBJ1-6|TRBV6-1
CASSEAQFYNSPLHF
>TRBD2|TRBJ2-2|TRBV5-1
CASSLVGLADRNTGELFF
>.|TRBJ2-2|TRBV6-1
CASRSETRTGELFF
>TRBD1|TRBJ1-1|TRBV29-1
CSVEGTGSEAFF
>TRBD2|TRBJ2-2|TRBV7-2
CASSSGSVTGELFF
>.|TRBJ2-5|TRBV30
CAWSINRETQYF
>.|TRBJ2-5|TRBV24-1
CATSDIGTWETQYF
>.|TRBJ2-5|TRBV11-2
CASSFTTETQYF
>.|TRBJ2-7|TRBV27
CASSLRRLYEQYF
>.|TRBJ1-4|TRBV2
CASSSETWDFGKLFF
>.|TRBJ1-1|TRBV28
CASSFGAYAEAFF
>.|TRBJ1-3|TRBV7-2
CASSLLNTIYF
>TRBD1|TRBJ2-2|TRBV27
CASTDTQGANTGELFF
>.|TRBJ1-6|TRBV28
CASRIGGAPLHF
>.|TRBJ2-7|TRBV29-1
CSVVSAGTYEQYF
>TRBD2|TRBJ2-5|TRBV9
CASSVELAGGTQYF
>.|TRBJ2-5|TRBV13
CASSLDRAGETQYF
>.|TRBJ2-2|TRBV2
CASRDNSNTGELFF
>TRBD2|TRBJ2-7|TRBV6-2/TRBV6-3
CASSYTGLHKTSGASYEQYF
>TRBD2|TRBJ2-7|TRBV6-1
CASRGAGGSEQYF